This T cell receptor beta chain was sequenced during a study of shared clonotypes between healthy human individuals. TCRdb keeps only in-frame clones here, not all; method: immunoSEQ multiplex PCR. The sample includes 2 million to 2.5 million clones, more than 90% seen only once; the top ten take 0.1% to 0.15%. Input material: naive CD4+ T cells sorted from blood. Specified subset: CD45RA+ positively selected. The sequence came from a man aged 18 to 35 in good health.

CDR3 coding DNA: TGTGCCAGCAGTTCCACGGACGGACGCTACACTGAAGCTTTCTTT. Its translation is CASSSTDGRYTEAFF. This sequence joins TRBV7-9 and TRBJ1-1; D ambiguous. This CDR3 comprises 15 residues. Germline V gene data show CDR1 as SEHNR and CDR2 as FQNEAQ (reference sequence). Trimming pared 6 bases from V and 3 bases from J, leaving 17 bases between.